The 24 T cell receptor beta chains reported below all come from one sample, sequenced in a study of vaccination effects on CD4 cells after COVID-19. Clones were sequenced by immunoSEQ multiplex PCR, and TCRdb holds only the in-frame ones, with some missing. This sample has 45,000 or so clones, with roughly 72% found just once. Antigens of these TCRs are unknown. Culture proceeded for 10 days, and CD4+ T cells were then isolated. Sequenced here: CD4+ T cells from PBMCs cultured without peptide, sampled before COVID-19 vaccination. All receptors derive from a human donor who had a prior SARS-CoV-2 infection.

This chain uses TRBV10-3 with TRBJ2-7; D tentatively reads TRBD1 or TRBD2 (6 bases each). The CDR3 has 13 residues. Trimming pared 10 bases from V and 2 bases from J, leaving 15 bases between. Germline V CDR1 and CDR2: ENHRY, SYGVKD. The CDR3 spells CATGAGIPYEQYF. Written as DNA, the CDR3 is TGTGCCACGGGGGCAGGGATCCCCTACGAGCAGTACTTC.

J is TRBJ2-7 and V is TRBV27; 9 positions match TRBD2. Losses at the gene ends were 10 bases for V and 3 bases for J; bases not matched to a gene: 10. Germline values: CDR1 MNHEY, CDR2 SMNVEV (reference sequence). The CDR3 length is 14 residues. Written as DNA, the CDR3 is TGTGCCAACACCCCGGCTAGCGGGAACTACGAGCAGTACTTC. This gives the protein CANTPASGNYEQYF.

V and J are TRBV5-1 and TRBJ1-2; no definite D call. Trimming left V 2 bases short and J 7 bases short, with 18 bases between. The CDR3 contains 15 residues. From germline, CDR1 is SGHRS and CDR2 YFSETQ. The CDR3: CASSFSGGGFRGYTF. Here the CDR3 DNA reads TGCGCCAGCAGCTTTTCGGGTGGTGGCTTTCGTGGCTACACCTTC.

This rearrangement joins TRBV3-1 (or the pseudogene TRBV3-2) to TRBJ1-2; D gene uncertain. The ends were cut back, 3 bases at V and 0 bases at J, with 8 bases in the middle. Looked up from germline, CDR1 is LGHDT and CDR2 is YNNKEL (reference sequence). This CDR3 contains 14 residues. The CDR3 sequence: CASSQGRANYGYTF. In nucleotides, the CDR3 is TGTGCCAGCAGCCAGGGCCGGGCTAACTATGGCTACACCTTC.

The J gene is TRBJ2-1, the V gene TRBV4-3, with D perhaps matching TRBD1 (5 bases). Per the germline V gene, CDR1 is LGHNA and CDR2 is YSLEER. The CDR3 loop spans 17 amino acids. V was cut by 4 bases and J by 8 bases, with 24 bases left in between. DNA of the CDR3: TGCGCCAGCAGCCCATTCAGCGTTGGGGCCCGAGGTGATGAGCAGTTCTTC. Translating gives CASSPFSVGARGDEQFF.

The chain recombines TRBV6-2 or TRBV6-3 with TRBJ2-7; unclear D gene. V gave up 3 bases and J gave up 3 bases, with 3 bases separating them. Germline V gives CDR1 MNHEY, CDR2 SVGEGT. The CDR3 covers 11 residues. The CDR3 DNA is TGTGCCAGCAGTTATTACTACGAGCAGTACTTC. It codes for CASSYYYEQYF.

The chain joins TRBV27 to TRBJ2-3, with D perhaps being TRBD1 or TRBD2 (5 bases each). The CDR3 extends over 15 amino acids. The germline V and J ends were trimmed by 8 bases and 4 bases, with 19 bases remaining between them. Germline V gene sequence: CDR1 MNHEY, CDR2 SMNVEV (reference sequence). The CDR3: CASRGPGEISDTQYF. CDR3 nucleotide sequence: TGTGCCAGCCGGGGACCCGGAGAGATCTCAGATACGCAGTATTTT.

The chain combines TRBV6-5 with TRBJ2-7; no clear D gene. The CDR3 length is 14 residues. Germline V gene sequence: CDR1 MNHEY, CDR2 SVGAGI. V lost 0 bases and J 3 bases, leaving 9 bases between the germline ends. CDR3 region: CASSYSVGSYEQYF. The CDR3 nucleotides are TGTGCCAGCAGTTACTCCGTGGGTAGCTACGAGCAGTACTTC.

The CDR3: CATSRGQGAVEKLFF. CDR3 nucleotides: TGTGCCACCAGCAGGGGACAGGGGGCGGTTGAAAAACTGTTTTTT. J is TRBJ1-4 and V is TRBV15; TRBD1 matches 12 bases. J was trimmed by 7 bases and V by 3 bases; bases with no gene match: 3. This CDR3 contains 15 residues. Per the germline V gene, CDR1 is LNHNV and CDR2 is YYDKDF (reference sequence).

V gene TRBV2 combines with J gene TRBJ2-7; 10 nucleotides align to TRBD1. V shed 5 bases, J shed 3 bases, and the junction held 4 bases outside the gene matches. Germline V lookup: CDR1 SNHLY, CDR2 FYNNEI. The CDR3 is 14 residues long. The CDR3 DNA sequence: TGTGCCAGCAGTTCGGGGACAGGGGTCTACGAGCAGTACTTC. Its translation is CASSSGTGVYEQYF.

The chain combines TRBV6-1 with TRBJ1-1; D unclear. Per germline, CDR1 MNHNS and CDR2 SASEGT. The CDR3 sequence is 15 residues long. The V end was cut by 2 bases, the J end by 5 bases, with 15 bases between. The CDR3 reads CASSETADVGTEAFF. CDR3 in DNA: TGTGCCAGCAGTGAAACAGCAGACGTGGGAACTGAAGCTTTCTTT.

CDR3 sequence reads: CASRGTSGRSHNEQFF. The CDR3 DNA reads TGTGCCAGCAGGGGAACTAGCGGGAGATCGCACAATGAGCAGTTCTTC. The chain carries TRBV2 and TRBJ2-1, with 11 bases fitting TRBD2. The germline CDR1 and CDR2 sequences are SNHLY and FYNNEI. V was clipped by 6 bases and J by 5 bases; unmatched bases: 9. This CDR3 contains 16 residues.

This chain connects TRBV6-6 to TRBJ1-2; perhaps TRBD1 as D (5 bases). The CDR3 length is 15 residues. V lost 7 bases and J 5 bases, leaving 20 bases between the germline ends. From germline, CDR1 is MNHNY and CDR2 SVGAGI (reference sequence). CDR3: CASIDRQPESYGYTF. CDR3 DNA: TGTGCCAGCATTGATCGACAGCCGGAATCGTATGGCTACACCTTC.

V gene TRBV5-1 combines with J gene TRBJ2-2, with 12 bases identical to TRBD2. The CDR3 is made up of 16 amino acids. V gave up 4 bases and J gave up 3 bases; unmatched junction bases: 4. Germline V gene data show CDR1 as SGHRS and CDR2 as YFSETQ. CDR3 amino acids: CASSIRTSGDTGELFF. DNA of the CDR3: TGCGCCAGCAGCATCAGGACTAGCGGGGACACCGGGGAGCTGTTTTTT.

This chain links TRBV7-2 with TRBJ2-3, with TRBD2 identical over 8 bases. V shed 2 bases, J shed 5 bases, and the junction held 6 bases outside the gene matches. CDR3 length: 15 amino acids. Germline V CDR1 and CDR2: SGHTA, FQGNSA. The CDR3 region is CASSLFGLAGDTQYF. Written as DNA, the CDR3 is TGTGCCAGCAGCTTATTTGGACTAGCTGGAGATACGCAGTATTTT.

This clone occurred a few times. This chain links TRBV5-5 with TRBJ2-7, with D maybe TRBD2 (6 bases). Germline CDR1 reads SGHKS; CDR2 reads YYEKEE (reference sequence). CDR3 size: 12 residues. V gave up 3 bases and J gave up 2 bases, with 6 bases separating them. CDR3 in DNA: TGTGCCAGCAGCTGGGGGGCCTACGAGCAGTACTTC. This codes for CASSWGAYEQYF.

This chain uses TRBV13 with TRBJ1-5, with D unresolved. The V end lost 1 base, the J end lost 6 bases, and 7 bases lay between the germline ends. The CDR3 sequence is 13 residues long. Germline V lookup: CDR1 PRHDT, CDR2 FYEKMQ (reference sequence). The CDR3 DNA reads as TGTGCCAGCAGCTTAGACCCTACTCAGCCCCAGCATTTT. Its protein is CASSLDPTQPQHF.

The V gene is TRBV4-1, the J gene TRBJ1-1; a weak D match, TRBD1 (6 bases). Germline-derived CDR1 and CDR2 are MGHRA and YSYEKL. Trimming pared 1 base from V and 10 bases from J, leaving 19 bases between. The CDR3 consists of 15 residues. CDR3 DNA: TGCGCCAGCAGCCAAGTCCCGGGGCCAGGGGTGACAGCTTTCTTT. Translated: CASSQVPGPGVTAFF.

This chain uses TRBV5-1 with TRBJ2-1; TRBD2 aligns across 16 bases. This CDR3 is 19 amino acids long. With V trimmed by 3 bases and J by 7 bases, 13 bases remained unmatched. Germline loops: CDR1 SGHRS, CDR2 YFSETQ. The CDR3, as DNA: TGCGCCAGCAGCTCCCCACCCGGGACTAGCGGGAGGGCCCGAAATGAGCAGTTCTTC. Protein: CASSSPPGTSGRARNEQFF.

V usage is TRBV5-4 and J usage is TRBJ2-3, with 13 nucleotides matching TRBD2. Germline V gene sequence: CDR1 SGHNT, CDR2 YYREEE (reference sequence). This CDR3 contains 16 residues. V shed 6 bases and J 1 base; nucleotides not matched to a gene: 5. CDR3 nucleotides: TGTGCCAGCACCTCCGGACTAGCGGGAGGCACAGATACGCAGTATTTT. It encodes CASTSGLAGGTDTQYF. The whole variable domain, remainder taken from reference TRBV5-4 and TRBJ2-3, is ETGVTQSPTHLIKTRGQQVTLRCSSQSGHNTVSWYQQALGQGPQFIFQYYREEENGRGNFPPRFSGLQFPNYSSELNVNALELDDSALYLCASTSGLAGGTDTQYFGPGTRLTVL.

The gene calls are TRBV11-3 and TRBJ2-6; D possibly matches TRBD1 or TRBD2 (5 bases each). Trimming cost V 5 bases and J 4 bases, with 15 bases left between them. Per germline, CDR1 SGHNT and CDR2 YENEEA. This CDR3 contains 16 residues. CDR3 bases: TGTGCCAGCAGCCTTTTTGGGGGACGAGGGGCCAACGTCCTGACTTTC. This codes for CASSLFGGRGANVLTF.

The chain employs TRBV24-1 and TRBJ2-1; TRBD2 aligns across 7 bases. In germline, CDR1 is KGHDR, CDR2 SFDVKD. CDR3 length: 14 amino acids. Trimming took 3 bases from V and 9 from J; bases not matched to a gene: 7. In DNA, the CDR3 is TGTGCCACCAGTGATAAGAGGCGGGAGTTTGAGCAGTTCTTC. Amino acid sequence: CATSDKRREFEQFF.

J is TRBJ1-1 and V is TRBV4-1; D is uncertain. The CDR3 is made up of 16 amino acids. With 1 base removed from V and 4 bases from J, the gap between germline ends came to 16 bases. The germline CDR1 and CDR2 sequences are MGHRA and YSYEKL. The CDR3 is CASSQGWRNRGTEAFF. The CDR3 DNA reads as TGCGCCAGCAGCCAAGGATGGCGGAACAGAGGCACTGAAGCTTTCTTT.

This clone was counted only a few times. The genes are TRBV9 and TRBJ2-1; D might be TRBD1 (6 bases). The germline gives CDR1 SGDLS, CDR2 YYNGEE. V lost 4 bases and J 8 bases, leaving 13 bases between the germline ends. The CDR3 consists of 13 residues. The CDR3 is CASSKYRVHEQFF. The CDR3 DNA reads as TGTGCCAGCAGCAAATACAGGGTTCATGAGCAGTTCTTC.